One sample yielded the 4 T cell receptor beta chains listed below, sequenced in a study of blood T cells in healthy people across ages. A second roughly 7 to 11 cycle PCR used barcoded and J-beta primers. One entry per CDR3 protein results from TCRdb running MiXCR on the 5' RACE reads. The sample yields a few hundred thousand distinct CDR3 sequences, 45% to 65% seen once. Input material: blood. The receptors originated from a man between 60 and 75 years old in good health.

This chain links TRBV20-1 with TRBJ2-3; D tentatively fits TRBD1 or TRBD2 (5 bases each). The CDR3 extends over 18 amino acids. Germline CDR1 is DFQATT and CDR2 is SNEGSKA (reference sequence). V gave up 1 base and J gave up 0 bases, with 20 bases separating them. The CDR3 bases are TGCAGTGCTAGAGCCCCCTGTTGGAGGCAGGGCAGCACAGATACGCAGTATTTT. Amino acids: CSARAPCWRQGSTDTQYF.

This clonotype was counted only a few times. This chain connects TRBV24-1 to TRBJ2-1; D unclear. Trimming left V 4 bases short and J 2 bases short, with 8 bases between. The CDR3 sequence is 14 residues long. Per germline, CDR1 KGHDR and CDR2 SFDVKD. In DNA, the CDR3 is TGTGCCACCAGTGACTCCTCTGCCTACAATGAGCAGTTCTTC. This gives the protein CATSDSSAYNEQFF.

This clonotype occurred a few times. The CDR3 nucleotides are TGTGCCAGCAGCTACTCCGGGACAGGGAACAATGAGCAGTTCTTC. Translating gives CASSYSGTGNNEQFF. This sequence joins TRBV7-2 and TRBJ2-1; 9 nucleotides agree with TRBD1. V lost 4 bases and J lost 5; bases outside the gene matches: 6. In germline, CDR1 is SGHTA, CDR2 FQGNSA. This CDR3 comprises 15 residues. Filled out from reference TRBV7-2 and TRBJ2-1, the complete variable domain reads GAGVSQSPSNKVTEKGKDVELRCDPISGHTALYWYRQSLGQGLEFLIYFQGNSAPDKSGLPSDRFSAERTGGSVSTLTIQRTQQEDSAVYLCASSYSGTGNNEQFFGPGTRLTVL.

This clonotype was detected once. The chain links TRBV12-3 or TRBV12-4 to TRBJ2-3; TRBD1 agrees at 7 bases. The CDR3 extends over 16 amino acids. V trimming: 5 bases; J trimming: 6 bases; junction bases outside the gene matches: 14. CDR3 bases: TGTGCCAGCAGTCTACGACAGGGTAGAGTAGGGGATACGCAGTATTTT. Its protein product is CASSLRQGRVGDTQYF.